These 5 T cell receptor beta chains were sequenced from one sample in a study of blood T cells in healthy people across ages (dated by TCRdb to between 2015 and 2016). The protocol used for the library was 5' RACE. Sequencing was carried out with an Illumina HiSeq 2500. A second PCR of about 7 to 12 cycles was performed with a sample-barcoded 5' primer and a J-beta primer mix. TCRdb reanalyzed the raw reads on its own, using fastp at Q25 for trimming and MiXCR for clone calling, and kept in-frame beta chains. Each record represents a unique CDR3 protein, reported with the most common genes and DNA among its rows. The sample table shows about 1.5 million distinct CDR3 sequences, and roughly two fifths are seen once. The top ten hold about 4% of the sample. The sequencing sample was made of blood. These receptors were taken from a woman between 18 and 29 years old in good health.

The sample holds a few counts of this clonotype. Here the CDR3 reads CASNPYGGGNTEAFF. CDR3 nucleotides: TGCGCCAGCAACCCTTATGGTGGGGGGAACACTGAAGCTTTCTTT. The genes are TRBV5-1 and TRBJ1-1; D may be TRBD1 (5 bases). The CDR3 is 15 residues long. Per the germline V gene, CDR1 is SGHRS and CDR2 is YFSETQ. The V gene lost 6 bases and the J gene lost 1 base, with 16 bases spanning the gap.

This clonotype was recorded a few times. V usage is TRBV9 and J usage is TRBJ1-1; 9 bases align to TRBD1. Germline CDR1 SGDLS, CDR2 YYNGEE. This CDR3 has 15 amino acids. The trim removed 3 bases at V and 0 bases at J, leaving 3 bases unmatched. CDR3 loop: CASSEGQGVNTEAFF. In DNA form, the CDR3 reads TGTGCCAGCAGCGAGGGACAGGGCGTGAACACTGAAGCTTTCTTT.

The rearrangement links TRBV13 to TRBJ1-2, with a possible D match to TRBD1 (5 bases). V was cut by 8 bases and J by 1 base, with 8 bases left in between. Per germline, CDR1 PRHDT and CDR2 FYEKMQ (reference sequence). The CDR3 runs to 12 residues. The DNA for the CDR3 is TGTGCCAGCGTACAGGATAACTATGGCTACACCTTC. Amino acid sequence: CASVQDNYGYTF.

Comments on this clonotype: It may be a read error: a sequence one base away is much more abundant. The V and J genes are TRBV12-3 or TRBV12-4 and TRBJ1-2; no clear D. The CDR3 runs 12 residues. CDR3 sequence (DNA): TGTGCCTGCAGCTCCAACAACTATGGCTACACCTTC. Amino acids: CACSSNNYGYTF.

The chain has TRBV11-2 and TRBJ1-2, with D unclear. The CDR3 totals 14 residues. Germline V gene sequence: CDR1 SGHAT, CDR2 FQNNGV. V was cut by 1 base and J by 4 bases, with 10 bases left in between. CDR3 protein: CASSLGPNSYGYTF. DNA for the CDR3: TGTGCCAGCAGCTTAGGCCCAAATTCCTATGGCTACACCTTC.